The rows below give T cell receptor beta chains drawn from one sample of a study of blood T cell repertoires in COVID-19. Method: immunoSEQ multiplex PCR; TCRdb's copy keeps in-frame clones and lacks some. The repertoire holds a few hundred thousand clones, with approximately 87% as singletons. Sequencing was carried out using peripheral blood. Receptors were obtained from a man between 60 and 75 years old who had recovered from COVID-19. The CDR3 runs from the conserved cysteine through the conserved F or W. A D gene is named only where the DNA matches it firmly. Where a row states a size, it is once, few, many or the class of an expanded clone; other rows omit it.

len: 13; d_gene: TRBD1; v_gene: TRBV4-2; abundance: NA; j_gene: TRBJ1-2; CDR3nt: TGTGCCAGCAGCCAGACAGGGGACTATGGCTACACCTTC; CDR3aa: CASSQTGDYGYTF
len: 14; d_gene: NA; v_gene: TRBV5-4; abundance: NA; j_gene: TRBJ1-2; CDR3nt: TGTGCCAGCAGCTTGGACAGGGTGGCCTATGGCTACACCTTC; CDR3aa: CASSLDRVAYGYTF
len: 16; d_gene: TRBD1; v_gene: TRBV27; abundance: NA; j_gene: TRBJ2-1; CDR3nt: TGTGCCAGCAGTTCCGGACAGGGGAGCCCCTACAATGAGCAGTTCTTC; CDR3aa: CASSSGQGSPYNEQFF
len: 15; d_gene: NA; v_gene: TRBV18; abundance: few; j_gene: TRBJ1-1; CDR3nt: TGTGCCAGCTCACCAATCAGACAGTCCGGGACTGAAGCTTTCTTT; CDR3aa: CASSPIRQSGTEAFF
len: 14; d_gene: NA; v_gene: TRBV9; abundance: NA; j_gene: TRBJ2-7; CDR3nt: TGTGCCAGCAGCGTAGGCTACGCAGGCTACGAGCAGTACTTC; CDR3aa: CASSVGYAGYEQYF
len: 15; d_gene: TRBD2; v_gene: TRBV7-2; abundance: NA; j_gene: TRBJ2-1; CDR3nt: TGTGCCAGCAGCTTATCTAGCGGGAGCCACAATGAGCAGTTCTTC; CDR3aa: CASSLSSGSHNEQFF
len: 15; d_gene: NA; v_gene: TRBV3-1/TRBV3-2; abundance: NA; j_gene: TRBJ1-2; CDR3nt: TGTGCCAGCAGCGCCAGGGACGGTGGGGGGAATGGCTACACCTTC; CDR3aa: CASSARDGGGNGYTF
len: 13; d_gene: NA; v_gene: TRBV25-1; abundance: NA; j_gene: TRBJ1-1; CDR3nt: TGTGCCAGCACCATGCGGGGGGGCACTGAAGCTTTCTTT; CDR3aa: CASTMRGGTEAFF
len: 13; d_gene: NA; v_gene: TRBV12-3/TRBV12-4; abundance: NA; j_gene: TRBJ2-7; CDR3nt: TGTGCCAGCAGTTCGTCCGTAAACTACGAGCAGTACTTC; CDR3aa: CASSSSVNYEQYF
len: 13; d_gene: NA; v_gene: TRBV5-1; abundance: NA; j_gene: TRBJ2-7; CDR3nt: TGCGCCAGCAGCTTGGAACAGGGTTACGAGCAGTACTTC; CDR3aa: CASSLEQGYEQYF
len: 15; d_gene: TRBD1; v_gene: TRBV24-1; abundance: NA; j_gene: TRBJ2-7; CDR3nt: TGTGCCACCAGTGATTATGACAGGGGATCCTACGAGCAGTACTTC; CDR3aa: CATSDYDRGSYEQYF
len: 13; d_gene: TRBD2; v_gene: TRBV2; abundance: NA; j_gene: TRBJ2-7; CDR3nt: TGTGCCCTCGGGGCTAGCGGGAGCGGCGAGCAGTACTTC; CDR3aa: CALGASGSGEQYF
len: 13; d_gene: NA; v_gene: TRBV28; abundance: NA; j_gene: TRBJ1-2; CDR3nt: TGTGCCAGCAGTTTAATACAGCCATATGGCTACACCTTC; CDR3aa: CASSLIQPYGYTF
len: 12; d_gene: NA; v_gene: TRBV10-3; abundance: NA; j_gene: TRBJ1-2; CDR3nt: TGTGCCATAAAGGACAGCAACTATGGCTACACCTTC; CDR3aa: CAIKDSNYGYTF
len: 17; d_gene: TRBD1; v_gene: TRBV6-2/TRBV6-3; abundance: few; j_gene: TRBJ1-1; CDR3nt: TGTGCCAGCAGTTACCCAACAGGGACAGGGATGAACACTGAAGCTTTCTTT; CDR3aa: CASSYPTGTGMNTEAFF
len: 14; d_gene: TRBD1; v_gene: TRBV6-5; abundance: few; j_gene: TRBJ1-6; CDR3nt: TGTGCCACAGCCAACAGGGGGCAAGGGTCACCCCTCCACTTT; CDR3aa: CATANRGQGSPLHF
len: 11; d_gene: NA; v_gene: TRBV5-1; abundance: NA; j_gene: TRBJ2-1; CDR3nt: TGCGCCAGCAGCCTGGCCTATGAGCAGTTCTTC; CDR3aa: CASSLAYEQFF
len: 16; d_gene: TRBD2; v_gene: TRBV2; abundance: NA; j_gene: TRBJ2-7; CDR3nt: TGTGCCAGCTATCCAGCGGGGGCCCTTAGCTCCTACGAGCAGTACTTC; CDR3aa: CASYPAGALSSYEQYF
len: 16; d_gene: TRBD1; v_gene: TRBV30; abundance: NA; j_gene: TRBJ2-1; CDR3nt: TGTGCCACCACCCGTGGGGGACAGAGCTCCTACAATGAGCAGTTCTTC; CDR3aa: CATTRGGQSSYNEQFF
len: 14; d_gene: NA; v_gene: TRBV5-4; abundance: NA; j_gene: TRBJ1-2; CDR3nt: TGTGCCAGCAGCTTGGGGGTCCAGGTTGAGGGCTACACCTTC; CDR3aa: CASSLGVQVEGYTF
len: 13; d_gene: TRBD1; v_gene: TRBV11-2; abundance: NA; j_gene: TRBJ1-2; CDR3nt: TGTGCCAGCAGCTTAGGACAGGGTACTGGCTACACCTTC; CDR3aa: CASSLGQGTGYTF
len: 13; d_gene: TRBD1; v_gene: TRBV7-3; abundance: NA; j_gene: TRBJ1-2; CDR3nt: TGTGCCAGCAGCTTACAGGGGGCCTATGGCTACACCTTC; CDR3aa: CASSLQGAYGYTF
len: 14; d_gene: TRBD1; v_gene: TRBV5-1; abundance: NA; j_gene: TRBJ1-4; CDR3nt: TGCGCCAGCAGCTTAGGCAGGGGGAGTGAAAAACTGTTTTTT; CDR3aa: CASSLGRGSEKLFF
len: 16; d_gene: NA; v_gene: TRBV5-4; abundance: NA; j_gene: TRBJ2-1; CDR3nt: TGTGCCAGCAGCTTGGTGCCTAGCGGTCAGGGGTATGAGCAGTTCTTC; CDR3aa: CASSLVPSGQGYEQFF
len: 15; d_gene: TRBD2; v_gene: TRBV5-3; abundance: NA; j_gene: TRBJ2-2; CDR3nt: TGTGCCAGAAGCTTGGCGGGAGGGGAGACCGGGGAGCTGTTTTTT; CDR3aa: CARSLAGGETGELFF
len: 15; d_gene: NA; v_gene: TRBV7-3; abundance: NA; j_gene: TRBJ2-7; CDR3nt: TGTGCCAGCAGCCCCCAAGGGACTGGCGCCTACGAGCAGTACTTC; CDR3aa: CASSPQGTGAYEQYF
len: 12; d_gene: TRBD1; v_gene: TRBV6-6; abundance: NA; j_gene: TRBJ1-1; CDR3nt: TGTGCCAGCAGTCTACGACAGGGGCTGGCTTTCTTT; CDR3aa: CASSLRQGLAFF
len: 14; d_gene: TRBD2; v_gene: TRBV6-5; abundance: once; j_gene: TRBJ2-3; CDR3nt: TGTGCCAGCAGTTACTCGACGGCGGGAGCCCCGCAGTATTTT; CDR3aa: CASSYSTAGAPQYF
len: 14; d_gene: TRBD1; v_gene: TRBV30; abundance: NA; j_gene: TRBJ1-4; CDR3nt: TGTGCCTGGAGCCCGGGACAGCGAAATGAAAAACTGTTTTTT; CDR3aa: CAWSPGQRNEKLFF
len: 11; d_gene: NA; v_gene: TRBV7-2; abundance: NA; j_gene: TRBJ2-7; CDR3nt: TGTGCCAGCAGCCCAGACTACGAGCAGTACTTC; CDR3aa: CASSPDYEQYF
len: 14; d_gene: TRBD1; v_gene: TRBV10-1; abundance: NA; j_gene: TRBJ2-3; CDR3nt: TGCGCCAGCAGTGAGCCCGATGGACAGGAAACGCAGTATTTT; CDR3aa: CASSEPDGQETQYF